Presented here are 5 T cell receptor beta chains from one specimen sequenced in a study of T cell repertoires in cytomegalovirus infection. TCRdb analysed the reads with MiXCR anew, one entry per CDR3 protein. The sample consists of about 600,000 distinct CDR3 sequences, 20% to 25% of them appearing once. Sequenced: CD8+ T cells from PBMCs. These TCRs come from a human donor in good health (CMV status not recorded). Some clones in this sample may be carry-over from other donors' samples.

The sample holds a few counts of this clonotype. The rearrangement uses TRBV14 and TRBJ1-5; tentative D call: TRBD1 (5 bases). Per the germline V gene, CDR1 is SGHDN and CDR2 is FVKESK. The CDR3 sequence is 13 residues long. Trimming shortened V by 1 base and J by 7 bases, and 8 bases separated the two germline ends. CDR3 protein: CASSQGGAQPQHF. The CDR3 DNA reads TGTGCCAGCAGCCAAGGTGGGGCCCAGCCCCAGCATTTT.

This rearrangement joins TRBV4-1 to TRBJ1-5; 7 positions agree with TRBD1. Germline V gene sequence: CDR1 MGHRA, CDR2 YSYEKL. The J segment lost 7 bases and the V segment lost 0 bases, leaving 6 bases of the junction unmatched. The CDR3 sequence is 15 residues long. The CDR3 nucleotides are TGCGCCAGCAGCCAAGAGGCAGGGGGTTGGCAGCCCCAGCATTTT. It is translated as CASSQEAGGWQPQHF.

This clonotype has only a few counts. This rearrangement joins TRBV2 to TRBJ1-1; D unresolved. CDR1 and CDR2 from the germline V gene are SNHLY and FYNNEI. V shed 8 bases and J shed 6 bases, with 10 bases lying between them. The CDR3 runs to 11 residues. CDR3 DNA sequence: TGTGCCAGCTGGGCTGGGGCTGAAGCTTTCTTT. Its protein is CASWAGAEAFF. Combining the CDR3 with reference TRBV2 and TRBJ1-1 gives the whole variable domain EPEVTQTPSHQVTQMGQEVILRCVPISNHLYFYWYRQILGQKVEFLVSFYNNEISEKSEIFDDQFSVERPDGSNFTLKIRSTKLEDSAMYFCASWAGAEAFFGQGTRLTVV.

This chain connects TRBV28 to TRBJ2-5; 14 bases line up with TRBD2. J lost 1 base, V lost 5 bases, and 3 bases had no gene match. The CDR3 runs to 16 residues. CDR1 MDHEN and CDR2 SYDVKM come from the germline V gene. The CDR3 is CASSRTSGGTQETQYF. The CDR3 nucleotides are TGTGCCAGCAGTCGGACTAGCGGGGGGACCCAAGAGACCCAGTACTTC.

J is TRBJ2-7 and V is TRBV5-1; 7 positions match TRBD1. J lost 2 bases, V lost 2 bases, and 10 bases had no gene match. This CDR3 is built from 16 residues. The V gene's germline CDR1 is SGHRS and CDR2 YFSETQ. As DNA, the CDR3 is TGCGCCAGCAGCTTTAACAGGGGCCTTGAGACCTACGAGCAGTACTTC. Translating gives CASSFNRGLETYEQYF.